The rows below give T cell receptor beta chains drawn from one sample of a study of T cell responses to AZD1222 COVID-19 vaccine. Clones were read by immunoSEQ multiplex PCR, and TCRdb kept only the in-frame ones, dropping some. The sample contains over 95,000 clones, roughly 84% of which appear only once. Here the sequenced sample was peripheral blood, taken 28 days after the second AZD1222 dose. These receptors originate from an adult who received the AZD1222 COVID-19 vaccine. Each CDR3 is given with its conserved first and last residue. Fields, in order: CDR3 protein, CDR3 DNA, J gene, clone size, V gene, D gene. D genes are given only for firm matches. Clone sizes are given selectively: once, few, many, or a class where the clone is expanded.

CDR3: CATANKNTEAFF; DNA: TGTGCCACCGCAAATAAGAACACTGAAGCTTTCTTT; J: TRBJ1-1; size: -; V: TRBV10-3; D: -
CDR3: CASTQGEVNTEAFF; DNA: TGTGCCAGCACCCAGGGGGAAGTGAACACTGAAGCTTTCTTT; J: TRBJ1-1; size: -; V: TRBV3-1/TRBV3-2; D: TRBD1
CDR3: CASSIGPLDGYTF; DNA: TGTGCCAGTAGTATAGGACCTTTGGATGGCTACACCTTC; J: TRBJ1-2; size: -; V: TRBV19; D: -
CDR3: CATSDTDRLYGYTF; DNA: TGTGCCACCAGTGACACCGACAGGCTCTATGGCTACACCTTC; J: TRBJ1-2; size: -; V: TRBV24-1; D: -
CDR3: CASSFGGLKAGELFF; DNA: TGTGCCAGCAGTTTCGGGGGGCTAAAAGCCGGGGAGCTGTTTTTT; J: TRBJ2-2; size: -; V: TRBV28; D: -
CDR3: CASSLRQTNPGELFF; DNA: TGTGCCAGCAGTTTACGGCAGACAAATCCCGGGGAGCTGTTTTTT; J: TRBJ2-2; size: -; V: TRBV27; D: -
CDR3: CASSQDVSSYNEQFF; DNA: TGTGCCAGCAGCCAAGATGTGAGCTCCTACAATGAGCAGTTCTTC; J: TRBJ2-1; size: -; V: TRBV14; D: -
CDR3: CATSSAGGSNYGYTF; DNA: TGTGCCACCAGCAGTGCTGGGGGGAGTAACTATGGCTACACCTTC; J: TRBJ1-2; size: -; V: TRBV15; D: -
CDR3: CASSGQNTGELFF; DNA: TGTGCCAGCTCGGGACAGAACACCGGGGAGCTGTTTTTT; J: TRBJ2-2; size: -; V: TRBV18; D: -
CDR3: CSAEDRVGYNEQFF; DNA: TGCAGCGCTGAGGACAGGGTGGGGTACAATGAGCAGTTCTTC; J: TRBJ2-1; size: once; V: TRBV29-1; D: TRBD1
CDR3: CASSRVDDSPLHF; DNA: TGCGCCAGCAGCCGAGTGGATGATTCACCCCTCCACTTT; J: TRBJ1-6; size: -; V: TRBV4-3; D: -
CDR3: CASSEGDSRINYGYTF; DNA: TGTGCCAGCAGCGAGGGGGACAGTCGAATTAACTATGGCTACACCTTC; J: TRBJ1-2; size: once; V: TRBV9; D: TRBD1
CDR3: CASSLGVGQGSGNTIYF; DNA: TGCGCCAGCAGCTTGGGAGTAGGGCAGGGATCTGGAAACACCATATATTTT; J: TRBJ1-3; size: -; V: TRBV5-1; D: -
CDR3: CASSILGQGNQPQHF; DNA: TGTGCCAGTAGTATTCTTGGACAGGGGAATCAGCCCCAGCATTTT; J: TRBJ1-5; size: -; V: TRBV19; D: TRBD1
CDR3: CASSQRGTSGGNEQFF; DNA: TGTGCCAGCAGCCAACGCGGGACTAGCGGAGGCAATGAGCAGTTCTTC; J: TRBJ2-1; size: -; V: TRBV3-1/TRBV3-2; D: TRBD2
CDR3: CASGPLGYEQYF; DNA: TGTGCCAGCGGTCCTCTAGGCTACGAGCAGTACTTC; J: TRBJ2-7; size: -; V: TRBV3-1/TRBV3-2; D: -
CDR3: CASSLGVSGGSGGELFF; DNA: TGCGCCAGCAGCTTAGGGGTGTCGGGGGGCTCGGGCGGGGAGCTGTTTTTT; J: TRBJ2-2; size: -; V: TRBV4-1; D: -
CDR3: CASSLRGREERPYNEQFF; DNA: TGTGCCAGCAGTTTACGGGGACGCGAGGAGCGCCCCTACAATGAGCAGTTCTTC; J: TRBJ2-1; size: -; V: TRBV28; D: -
CDR3: CASSAERKNEKLFF; DNA: TGTGCCAGCAGCGCAGAGAGAAAGAATGAAAAACTGTTTTTT; J: TRBJ1-4; size: -; V: TRBV7-9; D: -
CDR3: CASSEGLQGREKLFF; DNA: TGCGCCAGCAGCGAGGGCCTACAGGGACGAGAAAAACTGTTTTTT; J: TRBJ1-4; size: -; V: TRBV5-1; D: -
CDR3: CASSHRSGVQETQYF; DNA: TGTGCCAGCAGCCACAGGAGCGGGGTACAAGAGACCCAGTACTTC; J: TRBJ2-5; size: once; V: TRBV3-1/TRBV3-2; D: TRBD2
CDR3: CASSYNEGNQPQHF; DNA: TGTGCCAGCAGTTATAACGAGGGCAATCAGCCCCAGCATTTT; J: TRBJ1-5; size: -; V: TRBV6-2/TRBV6-3; D: -
CDR3: CASSLVVGGPHNEQFF; DNA: TGTGCCAGCAGCTTAGTGGTGGGAGGGCCCCACAATGAGCAGTTCTTC; J: TRBJ2-1; size: -; V: TRBV7-9; D: TRBD2
CDR3: CASSPRRQGPHGELFF; DNA: TGCGCCAGCAGCCCTAGGAGACAGGGGCCTCACGGGGAGCTGTTTTTT; J: TRBJ2-2; size: -; V: TRBV4-1; D: TRBD1
CDR3: CSAKGLNEQFF; DNA: TGCAGTGCGAAGGGACTCAATGAGCAGTTCTTC; J: TRBJ2-1; size: -; V: TRBV20-1; D: -
CDR3: CASEPGTGLNTEAFF; DNA: TGTGCTAGTGAGCCCGGGACAGGGTTGAACACTGAAGCTTTCTTT; J: TRBJ1-1; size: once; V: TRBV12-5; D: TRBD1
CDR3: CASKPGHSNTEAFF; DNA: TGTGCCAGCAAACCGGGACACTCGAACACTGAAGCTTTCTTT; J: TRBJ1-1; size: -; V: TRBV6-4; D: -
CDR3: CASSRGFSNQPQHF; DNA: TGTGCCAGCAGTAGGGGGTTTAGCAATCAGCCCCAGCATTTT; J: TRBJ1-5; size: -; V: TRBV27; D: -
CDR3: CASKLQGYYTEAFF; DNA: TGTGCCAGCAAGTTACAGGGTTACTACACTGAAGCTTTCTTT; J: TRBJ1-1; size: once; V: TRBV2; D: -
CDR3: CASSFIESTEAFF; DNA: TGTGCCAGCAGCTTCATAGAATCCACTGAAGCTTTCTTT; J: TRBJ1-1; size: -; V: TRBV11-2; D: -
CDR3: CSARQRLNTEAFF; DNA: TGCAGCGCCCGACAGCGCCTAAACACTGAAGCTTTCTTT; J: TRBJ1-1; size: -; V: TRBV29-1; D: -
CDR3: CASTIGHQPQHF; DNA: TGTGCCAGCACCATAGGCCACCAGCCCCAGCATTTT; J: TRBJ1-5; size: -; V: TRBV28; D: -
CDR3: CATSGPGRNTEAFF; DNA: TGTGCCACCAGTGGTCCGGGGAGGAACACTGAAGCTTTCTTT; J: TRBJ1-1; size: -; V: TRBV24-1; D: -
CDR3: CASSEPGAQETQYF; DNA: TGTGCCAGCAGTGAACCGGGGGCCCAAGAGACCCAGTACTTC; J: TRBJ2-5; size: -; V: TRBV2; D: -
CDR3: CASSTMRGVSNQPQHF; DNA: TGTGCCAGCAGTACGATGCGGGGGGTAAGCAATCAGCCCCAGCATTTT; J: TRBJ1-5; size: -; V: TRBV5-8; D: -
CDR3: CASSTTGGLGYNEQFF; DNA: TGTGCCAGCAGCACCACGGGGGGACTAGGTTACAATGAGCAGTTCTTC; J: TRBJ2-1; size: -; V: TRBV5-5; D: TRBD2
CDR3: CASSLEGGSQPQHF; DNA: TGCGCCAGCAGCTTGGAGGGTGGAAGTCAGCCCCAGCATTTT; J: TRBJ1-5; size: -; V: TRBV5-1; D: -
CDR3: CASSFGMEGEGNTIYF; DNA: TGTGCCAGCAGCTTCGGAATGGAGGGAGAAGGAAACACCATATATTTT; J: TRBJ1-3; size: -; V: TRBV7-9; D: -
CDR3: CASSSSGRGHEQYF; DNA: TGTGCCAGCAGCTCATCGGGGAGGGGCCACGAGCAGTACTTC; J: TRBJ2-7; size: once; V: TRBV7-9; D: TRBD2
CDR3: CASSPGFFHGSNQPQHF; DNA: TGTGCCAGCAGCCCCGGGTTCTTCCACGGGAGCAATCAGCCCCAGCATTTT; J: TRBJ1-5; size: -; V: TRBV7-9; D: -
CDR3: CASFGNTVGYGYTF; DNA: TGTGCCAGCTTCGGTAACACAGTTGGCTATGGCTACACCTTC; J: TRBJ1-2; size: -; V: TRBV3-1/TRBV3-2; D: -
CDR3: CASSIRVRPTDTQYF; DNA: TGTGCCAGTAGTATAAGGGTGCGGCCAACAGATACGCAGTATTTT; J: TRBJ2-3; size: once; V: TRBV19; D: -
CDR3: CASSPRAGTGTYNEQFF; DNA: TGTGCCAGCTCACCGAGGGCTGGGACAGGGACCTACAATGAGCAGTTCTTC; J: TRBJ2-1; size: once; V: TRBV18; D: TRBD1
CDR3: CASSLYMGAHEQYF; DNA: TGTGCCAGCAGCTTGTATATGGGGGCCCACGAGCAGTACTTC; J: TRBJ2-7; size: -; V: TRBV5-4; D: -
CDR3: CASSNREYGYTF; DNA: TGTGCCAGCAGCAATAGGGAGTATGGCTACACCTTC; J: TRBJ1-2; size: -; V: TRBV7-9; D: -